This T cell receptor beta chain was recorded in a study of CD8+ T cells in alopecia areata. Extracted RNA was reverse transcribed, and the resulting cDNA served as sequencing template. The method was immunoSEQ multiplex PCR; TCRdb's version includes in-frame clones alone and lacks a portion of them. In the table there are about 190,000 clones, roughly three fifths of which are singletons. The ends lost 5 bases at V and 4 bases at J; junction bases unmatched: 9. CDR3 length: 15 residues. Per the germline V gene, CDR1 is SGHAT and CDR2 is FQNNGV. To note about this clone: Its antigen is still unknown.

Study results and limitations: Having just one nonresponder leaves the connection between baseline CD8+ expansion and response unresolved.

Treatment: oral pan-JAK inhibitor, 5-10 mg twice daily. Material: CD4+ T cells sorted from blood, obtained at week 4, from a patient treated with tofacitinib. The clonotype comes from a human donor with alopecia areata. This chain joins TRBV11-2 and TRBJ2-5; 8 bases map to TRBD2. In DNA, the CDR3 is TGTGCCAGCAGCCGCCTGGGAGCGGGGGCAGAGACCCAGTACTTC. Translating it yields CASSRLGAGAETQYF.